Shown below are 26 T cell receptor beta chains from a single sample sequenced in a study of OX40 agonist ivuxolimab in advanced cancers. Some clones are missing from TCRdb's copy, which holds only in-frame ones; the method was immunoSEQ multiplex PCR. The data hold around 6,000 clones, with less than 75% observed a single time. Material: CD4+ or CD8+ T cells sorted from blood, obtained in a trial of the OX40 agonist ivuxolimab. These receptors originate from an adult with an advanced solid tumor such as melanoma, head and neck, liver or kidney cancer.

This chain's CDR3 is CASSEKGALNTDTQYF. CDR3 DNA sequence: TGCGCCAGCAGTGAGAAGGGGGCACTTAACACAGATACGCAGTATTTT. This sequence joins TRBV10-2 and TRBJ2-3, with 7 positions matching TRBD1. Looked up from germline, CDR1 is WSHSY and CDR2 is SAAADI. Losses at the gene ends were 2 bases for V and 2 bases for J; bases not matched to a gene: 7. This CDR3 contains 16 residues.

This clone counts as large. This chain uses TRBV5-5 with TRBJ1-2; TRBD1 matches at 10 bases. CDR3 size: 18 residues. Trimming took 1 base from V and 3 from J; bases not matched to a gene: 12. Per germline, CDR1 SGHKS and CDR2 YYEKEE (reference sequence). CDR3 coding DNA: TGTGCCAGCAGCTTGTCCGGGACAGGGGCCATGATTCACTATGGCTACACCTTC. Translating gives CASSLSGTGAMIHYGYTF.

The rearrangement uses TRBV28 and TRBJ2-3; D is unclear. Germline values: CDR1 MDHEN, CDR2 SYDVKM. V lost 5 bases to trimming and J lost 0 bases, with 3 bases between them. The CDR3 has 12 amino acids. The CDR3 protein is CASSTSTDTQYF. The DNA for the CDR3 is TGTGCCAGCAGTACGAGCACAGATACGCAGTATTTT.

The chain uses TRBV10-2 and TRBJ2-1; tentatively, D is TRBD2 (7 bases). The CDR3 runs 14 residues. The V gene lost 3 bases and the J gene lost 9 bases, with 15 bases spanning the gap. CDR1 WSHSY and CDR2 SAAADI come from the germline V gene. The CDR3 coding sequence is TGCGCCAGCAGTGACCTACAGGGACTATTTGAGCAGTTCTTC. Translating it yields CASSDLQGLFEQFF.

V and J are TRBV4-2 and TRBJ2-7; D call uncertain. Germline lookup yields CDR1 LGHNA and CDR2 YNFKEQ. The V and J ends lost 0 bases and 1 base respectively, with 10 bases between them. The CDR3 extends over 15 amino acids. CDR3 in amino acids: CASSQDPASSYEQYF. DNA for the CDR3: TGTGCCAGCAGCCAAGATCCGGCGAGTTCCTACGAGCAGTACTTC.

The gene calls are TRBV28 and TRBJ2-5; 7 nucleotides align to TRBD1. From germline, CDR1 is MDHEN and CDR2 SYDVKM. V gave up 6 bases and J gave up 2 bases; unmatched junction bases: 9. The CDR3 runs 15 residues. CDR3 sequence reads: CASRTAGGPQETQYF. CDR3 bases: TGTGCCAGCAGGACCGCAGGGGGTCCACAAGAGACCCAGTACTTC.

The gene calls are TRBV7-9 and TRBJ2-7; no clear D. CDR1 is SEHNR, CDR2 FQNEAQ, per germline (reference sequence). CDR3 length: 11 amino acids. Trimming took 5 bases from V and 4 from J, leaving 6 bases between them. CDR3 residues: CASSDLYEQYF. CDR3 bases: TGTGCCAGCAGCGATTTATACGAGCAGTACTTC. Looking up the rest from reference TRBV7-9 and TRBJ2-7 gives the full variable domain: DTGVSQNPRHKITKRGQNVTFRCDPISEHNRLYWYRQTLGQGPEFLTYFQNEAQLEKSRLLSDRFSAERPKGSFSTLEIQRTEQGDSAMYLCASSDLYEQYFGPGTRLTVT.

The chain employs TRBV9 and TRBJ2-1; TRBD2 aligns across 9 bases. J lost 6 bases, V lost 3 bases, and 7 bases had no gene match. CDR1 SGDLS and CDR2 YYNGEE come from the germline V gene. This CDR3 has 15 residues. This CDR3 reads CASSEAGGPGNEQFF. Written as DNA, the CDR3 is TGTGCCAGCAGCGAGGCGGGAGGGCCGGGCAATGAGCAGTTCTTC. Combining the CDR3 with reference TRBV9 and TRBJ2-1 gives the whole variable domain DSGVTQTPKHLITATGQRVTLRCSPRSGDLSVYWYQQSLDQGLQFLIQYYNGEERAKGNILERFSAQQFPDLHSELNLSSLELGDSALYFCASSEAGGPGNEQFFGPGTRLTVL.

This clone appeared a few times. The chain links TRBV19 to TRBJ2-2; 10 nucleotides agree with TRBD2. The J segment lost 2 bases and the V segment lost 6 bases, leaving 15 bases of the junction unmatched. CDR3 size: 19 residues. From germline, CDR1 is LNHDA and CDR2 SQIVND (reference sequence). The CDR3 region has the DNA TGTGCCAGTAGCACCCTCGCTCGGCTAGCGGGAGAAAACACCGGGGAGCTGTTTTTT. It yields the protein CASSTLARLAGENTGELFF.

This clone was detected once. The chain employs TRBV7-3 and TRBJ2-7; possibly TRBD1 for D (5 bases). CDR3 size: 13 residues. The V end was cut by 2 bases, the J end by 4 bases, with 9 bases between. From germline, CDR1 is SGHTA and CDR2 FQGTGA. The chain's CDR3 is CASSLGANYEQYF. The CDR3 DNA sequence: TGTGCCAGCAGCTTAGGGGCCAATTACGAGCAGTACTTC.

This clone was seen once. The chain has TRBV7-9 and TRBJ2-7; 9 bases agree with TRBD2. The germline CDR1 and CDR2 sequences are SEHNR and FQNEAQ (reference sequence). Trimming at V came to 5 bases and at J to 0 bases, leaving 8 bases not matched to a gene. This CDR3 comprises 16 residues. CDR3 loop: CASSQEGSGSSYEQYF. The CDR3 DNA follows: TGTGCCAGCAGCCAAGAGGGTAGCGGGAGCTCCTACGAGCAGTACTTC.

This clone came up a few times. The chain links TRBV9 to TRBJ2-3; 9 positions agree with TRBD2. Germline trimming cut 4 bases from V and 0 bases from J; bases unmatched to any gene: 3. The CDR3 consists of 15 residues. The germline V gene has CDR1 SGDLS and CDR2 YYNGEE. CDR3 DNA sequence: TGTGCCAGCAGCTTAACTAGCGGGAGCACAGATACGCAGTATTTT. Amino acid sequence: CASSLTSGSTDTQYF.

For the CDR3, the DNA is TGTGCCAGTAGTATTGTCAGTACTTCGCCCCAGCATTTT. It is translated as CASSIVSTSPQHF. This chain joins TRBV19 and TRBJ1-5; no firm D call. The CDR3 loop spans 13 amino acids. Per germline, CDR1 LNHDA and CDR2 SQIVND (reference sequence). V was clipped by 3 bases and J by 9 bases, with 12 bases between them.

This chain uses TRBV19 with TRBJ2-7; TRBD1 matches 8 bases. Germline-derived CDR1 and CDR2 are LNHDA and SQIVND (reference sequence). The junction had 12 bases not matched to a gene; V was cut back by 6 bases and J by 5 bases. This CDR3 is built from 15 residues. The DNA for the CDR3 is TGTGCCAGTAGGAATCCGACAGGGGTGGTCCACGAGCAGTACTTC. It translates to CASRNPTGVVHEQYF. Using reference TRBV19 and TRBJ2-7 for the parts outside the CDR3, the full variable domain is DGGITQSPKYLFRKEGQNVTLSCEQNLNHDAMYWYRQDPGQGLRLIYYSQIVNDFQKGDIAEGYSVSREKKESFPLTVTSAQKNPTAFYLCASRNPTGVVHEQYFGPGTRLTVT.

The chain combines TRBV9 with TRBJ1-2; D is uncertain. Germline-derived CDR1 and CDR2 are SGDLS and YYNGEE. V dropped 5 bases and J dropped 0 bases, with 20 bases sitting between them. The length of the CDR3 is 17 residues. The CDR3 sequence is CASSGTGRQPPNYGYTF. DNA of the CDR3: TGTGCCAGCAGTGGAACGGGAAGGCAACCACCTAACTATGGCTACACCTTC.

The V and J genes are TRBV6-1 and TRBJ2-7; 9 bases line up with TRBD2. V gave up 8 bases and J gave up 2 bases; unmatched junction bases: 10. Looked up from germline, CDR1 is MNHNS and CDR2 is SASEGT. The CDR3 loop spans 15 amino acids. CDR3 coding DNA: TGTGCCAGCCTAAATTCGGCTAGCGGGACCTACGAGCAGTACTTC. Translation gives CASLNSASGTYEQYF.

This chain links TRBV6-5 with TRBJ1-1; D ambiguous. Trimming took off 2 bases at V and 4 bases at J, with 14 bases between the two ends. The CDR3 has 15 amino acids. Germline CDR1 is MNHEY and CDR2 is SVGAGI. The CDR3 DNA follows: TGTGCCAGCAGTTACGGATCCGGTACGGGCACTGAAGCTTTCTTT. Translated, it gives CASSYGSGTGTEAFF.

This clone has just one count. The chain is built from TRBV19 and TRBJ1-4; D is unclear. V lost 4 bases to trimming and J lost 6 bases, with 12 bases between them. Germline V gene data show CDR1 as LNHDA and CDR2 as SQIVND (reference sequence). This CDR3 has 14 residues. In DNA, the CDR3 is TGTGCCAGTAGTAGGTGGGATAGGGATGAAAAACTGTTTTTT. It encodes CASSRWDRDEKLFF.

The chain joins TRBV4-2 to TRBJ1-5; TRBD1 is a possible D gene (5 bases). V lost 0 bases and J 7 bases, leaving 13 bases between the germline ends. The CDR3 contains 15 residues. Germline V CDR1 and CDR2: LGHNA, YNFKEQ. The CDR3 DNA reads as TGTGCCAGCAGCCAAGATATGCAGGGTAACCAGCCCCAGCATTTT. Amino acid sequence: CASSQDMQGNQPQHF.

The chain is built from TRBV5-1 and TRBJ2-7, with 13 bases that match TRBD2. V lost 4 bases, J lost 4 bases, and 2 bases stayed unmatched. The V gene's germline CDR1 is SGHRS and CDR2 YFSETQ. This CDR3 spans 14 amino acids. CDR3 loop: CASSRTSGSYEQYF. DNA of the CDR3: TGCGCCAGCAGCCGGACTAGCGGGAGTTACGAGCAGTACTTC.

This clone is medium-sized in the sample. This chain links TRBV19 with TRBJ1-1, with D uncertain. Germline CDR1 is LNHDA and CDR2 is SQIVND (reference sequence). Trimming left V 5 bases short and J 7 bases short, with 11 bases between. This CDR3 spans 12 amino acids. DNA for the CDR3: TGTGCCAGTAGTCCCGGCGTCAGTGAAGCTTTCTTT. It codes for CASSPGVSEAFF.

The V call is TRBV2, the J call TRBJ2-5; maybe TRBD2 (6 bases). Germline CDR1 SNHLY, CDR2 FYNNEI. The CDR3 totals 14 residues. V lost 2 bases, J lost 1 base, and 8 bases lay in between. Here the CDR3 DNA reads TGTGCCAGCAGTGAATGGGGGGTCCAAGAGACCCAGTACTTC. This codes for CASSEWGVQETQYF.

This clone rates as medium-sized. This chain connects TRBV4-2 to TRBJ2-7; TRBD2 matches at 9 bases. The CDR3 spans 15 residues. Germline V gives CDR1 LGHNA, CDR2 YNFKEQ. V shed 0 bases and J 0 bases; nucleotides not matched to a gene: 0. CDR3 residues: CASSQDSGSSYEQYF. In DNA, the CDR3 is TGTGCCAGCAGCCAAGATAGCGGGAGCTCCTACGAGCAGTACTTC.

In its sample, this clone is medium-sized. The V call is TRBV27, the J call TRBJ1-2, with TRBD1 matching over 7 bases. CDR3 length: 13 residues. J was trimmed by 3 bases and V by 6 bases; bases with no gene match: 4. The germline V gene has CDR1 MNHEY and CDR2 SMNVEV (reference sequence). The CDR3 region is CASSSTGDYGYTF. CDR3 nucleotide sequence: TGTGCCAGCAGCTCCACAGGGGACTATGGCTACACCTTC.

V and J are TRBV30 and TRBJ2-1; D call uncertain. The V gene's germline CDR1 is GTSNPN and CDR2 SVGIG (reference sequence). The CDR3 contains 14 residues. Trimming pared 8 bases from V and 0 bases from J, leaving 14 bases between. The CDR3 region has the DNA TGTGCCGCCCAAAGCTCGAGCTCCTACAATGAGCAGTTCTTC. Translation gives CAAQSSSSYNEQFF.

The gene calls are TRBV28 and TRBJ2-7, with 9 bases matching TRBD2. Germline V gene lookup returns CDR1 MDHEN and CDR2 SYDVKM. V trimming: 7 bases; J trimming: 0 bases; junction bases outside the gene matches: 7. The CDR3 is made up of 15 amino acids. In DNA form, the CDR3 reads TGTGCCAGCACCCCCGGACTAGCGAGCTCCTACGAGCAGTACTTC. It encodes CASTPGLASSYEQYF.